Below are 3 T cell receptor beta chains sequenced from a single sample in a study of blood T cell repertoires in COVID-19. Method: immunoSEQ multiplex PCR; TCRdb's copy keeps in-frame clones and lacks some. Altogether hundreds of thousands of clones are present, about nine tenths being singletons, with the ten largest covering roughly 2.3%. Sequences were obtained from peripheral blood. These receptors were taken from a man between 18 and 29 years old with active or convalescent COVID-19.

The rearrangement joins TRBV5-1 to TRBJ2-1; D remains unclear. The CDR3 is made up of 15 amino acids. The germline V gene has CDR1 SGHRS and CDR2 YFSETQ. The V end lost 4 bases, the J end lost 1 base, and 12 bases lay between the germline ends. DNA for the CDR3: TGCGCCAGCAGCGTCCTGACGGAGTCCTACAATGAGCAGTTCTTC. This translates into CASSVLTESYNEQFF.

The chain has TRBV4-2 and TRBJ2-2, with TRBD2 as a possible D gene (5 bases). The germline V and J ends were trimmed by 1 base and 5 bases, with 5 bases remaining between them. The CDR3 runs to 13 residues. Germline V gene sequence: CDR1 LGHNA, CDR2 YNFKEQ. The CDR3 nucleotides are TGTGCCAGCAGCCAAGGGACTACCGGGGAGCTGTTTTTT. This codes for CASSQGTTGELFF.

The chain joins TRBV13 to TRBJ2-7; D is unclear. Germline V CDR1 and CDR2: PRHDT, FYEKMQ (reference sequence). V was pared by 3 bases and J by 7 bases, with 16 bases between. The CDR3 covers 14 residues. For the CDR3, the DNA is TGTGCCAGCAGCTTTAGGAGTTTAGTATATGAGCAGTACTTC. Translation gives CASSFRSLVYEQYF.